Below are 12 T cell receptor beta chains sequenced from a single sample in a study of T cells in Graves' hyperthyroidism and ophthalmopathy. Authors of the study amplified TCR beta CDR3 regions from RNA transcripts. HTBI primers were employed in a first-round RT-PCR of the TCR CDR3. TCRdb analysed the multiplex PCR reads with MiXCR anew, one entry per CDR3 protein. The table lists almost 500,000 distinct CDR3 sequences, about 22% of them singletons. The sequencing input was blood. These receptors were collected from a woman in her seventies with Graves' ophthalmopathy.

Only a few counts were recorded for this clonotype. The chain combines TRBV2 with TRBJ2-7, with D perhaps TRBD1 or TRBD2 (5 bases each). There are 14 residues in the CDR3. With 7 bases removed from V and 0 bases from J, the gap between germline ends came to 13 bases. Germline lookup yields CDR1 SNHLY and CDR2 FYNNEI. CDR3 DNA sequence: TGTGCCAGCATTCGGGACGGTCCCTCCTACGAGCAGTACTTC. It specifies CASIRDGPSYEQYF.

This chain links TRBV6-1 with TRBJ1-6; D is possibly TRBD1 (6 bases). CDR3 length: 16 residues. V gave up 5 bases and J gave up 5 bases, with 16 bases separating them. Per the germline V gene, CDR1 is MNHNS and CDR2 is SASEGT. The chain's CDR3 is CASSPYGAGDNSPLHF. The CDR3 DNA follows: TGTGCCAGCAGTCCATACGGAGCAGGGGATAATTCACCCCTCCACTTT.

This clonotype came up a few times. CDR3 nucleotide sequence: TGTGCCTGGAGTAGTGGGGCAGGGATCTATGGCTACACCTTC. Protein sequence: CAWSSGAGIYGYTF. This chain links TRBV30 with TRBJ1-2; TRBD1 is a possible D gene (5 bases). The CDR3 runs 14 residues. Trimming removed 2 bases from V and 4 bases from J, with 14 bases in between. From germline, CDR1 is GTSNPN and CDR2 SVGIG (reference sequence).

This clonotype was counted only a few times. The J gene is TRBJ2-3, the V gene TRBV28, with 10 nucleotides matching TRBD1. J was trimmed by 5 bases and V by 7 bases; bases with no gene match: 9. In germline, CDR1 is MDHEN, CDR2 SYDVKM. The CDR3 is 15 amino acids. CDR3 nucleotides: TGTGCCAGCACTTCCGGGACAGGGGCAGAAGATACGCAGTATTTT. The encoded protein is CASTSGTGAEDTQYF.

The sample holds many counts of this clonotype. CDR3: CASREDRGGLDEQFF. CDR3 coding DNA: TGTGCCAGCAGGGAGGACCGTGGGGGTTTGGATGAGCAGTTCTTC. This chain connects TRBV11-2 to TRBJ2-1; D may match TRBD1 or TRBD2 (5 bases each). Looked up from germline, CDR1 is SGHAT and CDR2 is FQNNGV. The CDR3 extends over 15 amino acids. Trimming removed 6 bases at V and 8 bases at J, with 20 bases between.

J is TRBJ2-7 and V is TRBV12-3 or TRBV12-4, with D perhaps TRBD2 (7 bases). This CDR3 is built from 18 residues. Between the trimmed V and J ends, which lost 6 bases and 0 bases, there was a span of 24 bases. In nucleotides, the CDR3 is TGTGCCAGCAGCCAAGTCCCTGGGGGGGGCGCTGGCTCCTACGAGCAGTACTTC. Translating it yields CASSQVPGGGAGSYEQYF.

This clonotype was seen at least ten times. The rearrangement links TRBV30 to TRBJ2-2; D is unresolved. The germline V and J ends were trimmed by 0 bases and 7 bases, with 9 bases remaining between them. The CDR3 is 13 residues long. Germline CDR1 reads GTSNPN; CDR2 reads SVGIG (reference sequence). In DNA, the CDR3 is TGTGCCTGGAGTGTACGTACCATCGGGGAGCTGTTTTTT. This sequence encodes CAWSVRTIGELFF.

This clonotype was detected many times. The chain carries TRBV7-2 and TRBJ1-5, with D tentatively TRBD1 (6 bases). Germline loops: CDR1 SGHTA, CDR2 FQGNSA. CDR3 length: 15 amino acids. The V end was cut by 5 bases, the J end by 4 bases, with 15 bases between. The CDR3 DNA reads TGTGCCAGCAGCCTAGAACAGGGTCGGAATCAGCCCCAGCATTTT. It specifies CASSLEQGRNQPQHF.

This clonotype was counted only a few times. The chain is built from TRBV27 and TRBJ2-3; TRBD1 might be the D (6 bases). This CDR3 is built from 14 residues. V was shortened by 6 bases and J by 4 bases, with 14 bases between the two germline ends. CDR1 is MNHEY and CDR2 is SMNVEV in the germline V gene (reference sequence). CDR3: CASRGTFTSDTQYF. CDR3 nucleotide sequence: TGTGCCAGCAGGGGGACATTTACTTCAGATACGCAGTATTTT.

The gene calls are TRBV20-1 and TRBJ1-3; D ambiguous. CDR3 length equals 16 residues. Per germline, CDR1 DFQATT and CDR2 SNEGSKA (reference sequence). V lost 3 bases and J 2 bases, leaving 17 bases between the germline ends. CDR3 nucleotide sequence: TGCAGTGCTAGCCCTGCGCGGCAGGCCGCTGGAAACACCATATATTTT. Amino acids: CSASPARQAAGNTIYF.

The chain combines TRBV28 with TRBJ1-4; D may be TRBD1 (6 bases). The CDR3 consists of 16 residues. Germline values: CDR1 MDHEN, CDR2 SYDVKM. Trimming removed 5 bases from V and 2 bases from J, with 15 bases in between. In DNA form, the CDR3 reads TGTGCCAGCAGTCCACAACAGGGTTCCACTAATGAAAAACTGTTTTTT. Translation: CASSPQQGSTNEKLFF.

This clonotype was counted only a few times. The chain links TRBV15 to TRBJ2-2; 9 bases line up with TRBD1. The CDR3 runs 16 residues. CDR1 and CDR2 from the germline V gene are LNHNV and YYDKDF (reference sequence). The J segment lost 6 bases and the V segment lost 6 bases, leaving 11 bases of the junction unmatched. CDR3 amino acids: CATSHVPGQGPGELFF. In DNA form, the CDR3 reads TGTGCCACCAGTCATGTCCCGGGACAGGGTCCCGGGGAGCTGTTTTTT.